The 28 T cell receptor beta chains presented below share a single source sample, sequenced in a study of T cell responses to AZD1222 COVID-19 vaccine (dated by TCRdb to 2020 to 2022). The time point tag for this specimen amounts to: baseline before first vaccination. The intended sense of this specimen's treatment or condition label: meningococcal conjugate vaccine given as trial control. Library preparation used the immunoSEQ multiplex PCR assay. TCRdb mirrors the immuneACCESS table, restricted to in-frame sequences. Some clones are absent from its copies; in checked studies, under half trace to an unresolved V gene, and the reason for the others is unknown. The sample table contains 120,000 or so clones; only one count was recorded for approximately 90% of them. 11% of the sample is held by the ten biggest clonotypes. The material sequenced was peripheral blood, taken on day 0 of MenACWY control vaccination. The receptors were sampled from an adult in good health.

The chain carries TRBV10-3 and TRBJ2-7, with D unresolved. This CDR3 is built from 12 residues. The V end lost 3 bases, the J end lost 3 bases, and 6 bases lay between the germline ends. CDR1 is ENHRY, CDR2 SYGVKD, per germline. CDR3 protein: CAISETDYEQYF. CDR3 bases: TGTGCCATCAGTGAAACAGACTACGAGCAGTACTTC.

DNA of the CDR3: TGTGCCAGCAGTGAAGCGGGACAAACAGATACGCAGTATTTT. The encoded protein is CASSEAGQTDTQYF. The chain joins TRBV6-4 to TRBJ2-3; tentatively, D is TRBD2 (7 bases). Trimming stripped 3 bases from V and 3 bases from J, with 10 bases between. Germline assignment: CDR1 MRHNA and CDR2 SNTAGT. The CDR3 is 14 residues long.

This rearrangement joins TRBV19 to TRBJ1-6, with D unclear. V was shortened by 4 bases and J by 3 bases, with 10 bases between the two germline ends. This CDR3 spans 15 amino acids. Germline lookup yields CDR1 LNHDA and CDR2 SQIVND (reference sequence). CDR3 sequence reads: CASSTDGRYNSPLHF. CDR3 nucleotide sequence: TGTGCCAGTAGTACCGACGGCCGCTATAATTCACCCCTCCACTTT.

This clone has only one observation. The chain couples TRBV11-3 to TRBJ2-5, with a tentative D call TRBD2 (6 bases). Trimming left V 5 bases short and J 4 bases short, with 14 bases between. CDR3 length equals 14 residues. The germline gives CDR1 SGHNT, CDR2 YENEEA. This chain's CDR3 is CASSRLRGGETQYF. CDR3 sequence (DNA): TGTGCCAGCAGCCGTCTCCGGGGAGGAGAGACCCAGTACTTC.

This chain links TRBV5-1 with TRBJ2-1; 10 bases are a match to TRBD2. Germline V CDR1 and CDR2: SGHRS, YFSETQ. The J segment lost 10 bases and the V segment lost 0 bases, leaving 7 bases of the junction unmatched. The CDR3 loop spans 15 amino acids. CDR3: CASSLGVAGGPEQFF. The CDR3 DNA is TGCGCCAGCAGCTTGGGGGTAGCGGGAGGCCCCGAGCAGTTCTTC.

The genes are TRBV6-2 or TRBV6-3 and TRBJ2-3; 7 positions match TRBD2. This CDR3 region has 15 residues. V shed 1 base, J shed 3 bases, and the junction held 4 bases outside the gene matches. Germline V CDR1 and CDR2: MNHEY, SVGEGT. The CDR3 nucleotides are TGTGCCAGCAGTTACTTCGGGCGGGGGACAGATACGCAGTATTTT. This gives the protein CASSYFGRGTDTQYF.

This chain links TRBV9 with TRBJ1-1; D not certain. With 0 bases removed from V and 8 bases from J, the gap between germline ends came to 14 bases. Germline CDR1 SGDLS, CDR2 YYNGEE. This CDR3 contains 14 residues. CDR3 region: CASSVARMGSEAFF. The CDR3, as DNA: TGTGCCAGCAGCGTAGCTCGGATGGGGAGCGAAGCTTTCTTT.

CDR3 residues: CASSLRTQTNTGELFF. The CDR3 bases are TGTGCCAGTAGTCTCCGGACACAGACGAACACCGGGGAGCTGTTTTTT. The V gene is TRBV19, the J gene TRBJ2-2; a possible D gene is TRBD1 (5 bases). Trimming removed 5 bases from V and 0 bases from J, with 13 bases in between. Germline-derived CDR1 and CDR2 are LNHDA and SQIVND (reference sequence). The CDR3 is 16 residues long.

Remarks on this clone: Other DNA sequences in this specimen translate into the identical CDR3. The chain joins TRBV6-5 to TRBJ1-1, with D possibly TRBD1 on 5 matching bases. The CDR3 consists of 16 residues. V dropped 0 bases and J dropped 3 bases, with 14 bases sitting between them. Germline V gene data show CDR1 as MNHEY and CDR2 as SVGAGI. The CDR3 DNA follows: TGTGCCAGCAGTTACTCGAGTAGCGGGGGGGACACTGAAGCTTTCTTT. It yields the protein CASSYSSSGGDTEAFF.

The DNA of the CDR3 is TGTGCCAGCGGTACCATTAGCGGTTCGGGAAACATTCAGTACTTC. Its translation is CASGTISGSGNIQYF. The V gene is TRBV28, the J gene TRBJ2-4, with D tentatively TRBD2 (6 bases). This CDR3 has 15 residues. V was cut by 8 bases and J by 6 bases, with 20 bases left in between. Germline loops: CDR1 MDHEN, CDR2 SYDVKM. Looking up the rest from reference TRBV28 and TRBJ2-4 gives the full variable domain: DVKVTQSSRYLVKRTGEKVFLECVQDMDHENMFWYRQDPGLGLRLIYFSYDVKMKEKGDIPEGYSVSREKKERFSLILESASTNQTSMYLCASGTISGSGNIQYFGAGTRLSVL.

This chain links TRBV6-5 with TRBJ2-3; tentatively, D is TRBD1 or TRBD2 (6 bases each). CDR3 size: 14 residues. From germline, CDR1 is MNHEY and CDR2 SVGAGI. The germline V and J ends were trimmed by 6 bases and 6 bases, with 16 bases remaining between them. The CDR3 here is CASSDRTTFDTQYF. Written as DNA, the CDR3 is TGTGCCAGCAGCGACAGGACTACTTTCGATACGCAGTATTTT.

The chain is built from TRBV18 and TRBJ2-7; D is unresolved. Between the trimmed V and J ends, which lost 0 bases and 2 bases, there was a span of 11 bases. CDR1 and CDR2 from the germline V gene are KGHSH and LQKENI. The CDR3 extends over 15 amino acids. The CDR3 bases are TGTGCCAGCTCACCACCCCGAACCGAAACCTACGAGCAGTACTTC. Its protein product is CASSPPRTETYEQYF.

CDR3 sequence reads: CASSLSGAVWAFF. Here the CDR3 DNA reads TGTGCCAGCAGTCTGTCCGGGGCGGTTTGGGCTTTCTTT. This sequence joins TRBV12-3 or TRBV12-4 and TRBJ1-1, with a weak D call TRBD1 (5 bases). CDR3 size: 13 residues. The V end was cut by 5 bases, the J end by 11 bases, with 18 bases between.

The V gene is TRBV3-1 (or the pseudogene TRBV3-2), the J gene TRBJ2-4; possibly TRBD2 for D (6 bases). The V end lost 0 bases, the J end lost 0 bases, and 15 bases lay between the germline ends. CDR3 length equals 18 residues. Germline V CDR1 and CDR2: LGHDT, YNNKEL (reference sequence). CDR3 in DNA: TGTGCCAGCAGCCAAGACCCCGGGGCGGGGCTAGCCAAAAACATTCAGTACTTC. Its protein is CASSQDPGAGLAKNIQYF.

The V and J genes are TRBV27 and TRBJ1-2; no reliable D call. Germline CDR1 is MNHEY and CDR2 is SMNVEV (reference sequence). V was pared by 0 bases and J by 3 bases, with 8 bases between. The length of the CDR3 is 14 residues. CDR3 residues: CASSLSGLHYGYTF. CDR3 bases: TGTGCCAGCAGTTTATCGGGCCTCCACTATGGCTACACCTTC.

This chain joins TRBV6-5 and TRBJ1-1; D possibly corresponds to TRBD1 (6 bases). Trimming stripped 4 bases from V and 4 bases from J, with 19 bases between. CDR3 length equals 16 residues. Germline CDR1 reads MNHEY; CDR2 reads SVGAGI. As DNA, the CDR3 is TGTGCCAGCAGTTCCGGACAGAGGGTCGTAATCACTGAAGCTTTCTTT. It translates to CASSSGQRVVITEAFF.

This chain uses TRBV19 with TRBJ2-7, with D possibly matching TRBD2 (6 bases). This CDR3 spans 13 amino acids. V was cut by 6 bases and J by 4 bases, with 13 bases left in between. Germline V gives CDR1 LNHDA, CDR2 SQIVND (reference sequence). The CDR3 is CASSLDAGYEQYF. The CDR3 DNA is TGTGCCAGTAGCCTTGACGCGGGGTACGAGCAGTACTTC.

This chain uses TRBV10-2 with TRBJ2-7; 9 nucleotides line up with TRBD1. V lost 6 bases, J lost 3 bases, and 9 bases stayed unmatched. Germline V CDR1 and CDR2: WSHSY, SAAADI. CDR3 length: 15 residues. CDR3 amino acids: CASRVTGGSYYEQYF. The CDR3, as DNA: TGCGCCAGCAGGGTTACAGGGGGCTCCTACTACGAGCAGTACTTC.

This chain connects TRBV24-1 to TRBJ2-5; D not certain. CDR1 and CDR2 from the germline V gene are KGHDR and SFDVKD. CDR3 size: 11 residues. V was shortened by 6 bases and J by 5 bases, with 6 bases between the two germline ends. The CDR3 DNA sequence: TGTGCCACCAGTAACGGGGAGACCCAGTACTTC. It is translated as CATSNGETQYF.

V usage is TRBV6-5 and J usage is TRBJ1-2; TRBD1 is a possible D gene (5 bases). This CDR3 is 14 amino acids long. The V end lost 4 bases, the J end lost 3 bases, and 12 bases lay between the germline ends. Per germline, CDR1 MNHEY and CDR2 SVGAGI. The chain's CDR3 is CASSLGGVDYGYTF. For the CDR3, the DNA is TGTGCCAGCAGTTTGGGGGGGGTTGACTATGGCTACACCTTC.

The chain couples TRBV7-8 to TRBJ1-5; TRBD1 matches 11 bases. Germline V gene data show CDR1 as SGHVS and CDR2 as FQNEAQ. The V segment lost 5 bases and the J segment 4 bases; nucleotides outside the gene matches: 4. The length of the CDR3 is 15 residues. The CDR3 DNA sequence: TGTGCCAGCAGCGGCGGGACAGGGGGAAATCAGCCCCAGCATTTT. Its protein product is CASSGGTGGNQPQHF.

This clone has a single count. This rearrangement joins TRBV10-3 to TRBJ2-7; no clear D gene. Trimming pared 0 bases from V and 1 base from J, leaving 4 bases between. This CDR3 comprises 13 residues. Germline values: CDR1 ENHRY, CDR2 SYGVKD. CDR3 nucleotide sequence: TGTGCCATCAGTGAGTCTGGGTCCTACGAGCAGTACTTC. Amino acids: CAISESGSYEQYF.

The genes are TRBV5-4 and TRBJ1-6; 7 nucleotides agree with TRBD1. This CDR3 spans 16 amino acids. Per germline, CDR1 SGHNT and CDR2 YYREEE (reference sequence). Trimming took 0 bases from V and 1 from J; bases not matched to a gene: 1. CDR3 nucleotide sequence: TGTGCCAGCAGCTTGGGACAGGGTTCCTATAATTCACCCCTCCACTTT. It yields the protein CASSLGQGSYNSPLHF.

The chain employs TRBV7-9 and TRBJ2-2, with D unclear. The CDR3 length is 12 residues. Trimming took 2 bases from V and 5 from J, leaving 3 bases between them. Germline lookup yields CDR1 SEHNR and CDR2 FQNEAQ (reference sequence). The CDR3 spells CASSLMTGELFF. In DNA, the CDR3 is TGTGCCAGCAGCTTAATGACCGGGGAGCTGTTTTTT.

This clone was seen only a few times. The rearrangement joins TRBV9 to TRBJ1-1; 8 nucleotides agree with TRBD1. Germline-derived CDR1 and CDR2 are SGDLS and YYNGEE. The CDR3 runs to 16 residues. The trim removed 0 bases at V and 0 bases at J, leaving 4 bases unmatched. CDR3 region: CASSVGTGGLNTEAFF. In DNA, the CDR3 is TGTGCCAGCAGCGTAGGAACAGGGGGACTGAACACTGAAGCTTTCTTT.

The chain has TRBV12-3 or TRBV12-4 and TRBJ2-5, with 9 bases that match TRBD1. The V segment lost 6 bases and the J segment 9 bases; nucleotides outside the gene matches: 8. The CDR3 covers 13 residues. Written as DNA, the CDR3 is TGTGCCAGCAGCACTGACAGGGGGAGTGCCCAGTACTTC. Protein sequence: CASSTDRGSAQYF.

This sequence joins TRBV7-2 and TRBJ2-3; D uncertain. The CDR3 is 11 amino acids. CDR1 and CDR2 (germline): SGHTA, FQGNSA. Trimming pared 7 bases from V and 4 bases from J, leaving 6 bases between. CDR3 sequence: CASNTPDTQYF. The DNA for the CDR3 is TGTGCCAGCAACACTCCAGATACGCAGTATTTT.

This chain connects TRBV9 to TRBJ2-2; no reliable D call. V dropped 0 bases and J dropped 4 bases, with 10 bases sitting between them. The CDR3 has 15 amino acids. Germline V gene sequence: CDR1 SGDLS, CDR2 YYNGEE. Here the CDR3 reads CASSVEAMGTGELFF. CDR3 in DNA: TGTGCCAGCAGCGTAGAAGCTATGGGCACCGGGGAGCTGTTTTTT.